The clone carrying this TCR beta chain came up a few times. Its target is unknown. The sample is drawn from a study of cytomegalovirus exposure and HLA in healthy donors. Whole-study context: From around 180 million T cells, an earlier analysis saw under 140 million unique TCR beta sequences. Study-level findings and limits: Per a later analysis, 16,951 TCR beta sequences showed association with HLA alleles at 0.05 false discovery rate. Available immune exposure information was restricted to CMV serostatus only. A likely sequencing artifact accounted for one observed cluster of highly shared sequence variants.

This PCR relied on a set of 60 Vbeta primers and 13 Jbeta primers. Assay: immunoSEQ multiplex PCR; the TCRdb copy retains only in-frame clones and omits some. The sample includes about 150,000 clones, around 72% of them seen just once. The TCR sequence derives from a woman aged 45 to 65 in good health and CMV-seropositive. Sequencing was carried out using PBMCs.

The DNA for the CDR3 is TGTGCCAGCAGTGAAGGGGGCGGCACAGATACGCAGTATTTT. Protein product: CASSEGGGTDTQYF. The chain employs TRBV25-1 and TRBJ2-3, with TRBD1 as a possible D gene (6 bases). CDR1 is MGHDK, CDR2 SYGVNS, per germline. Trimming took off 2 bases at V and 1 base at J, with 7 bases between the two ends. The CDR3 extends over 14 amino acids.